Below are 27 T cell receptor beta chains sequenced from a single sample in a study of blood T cell repertoires in COVID-19. Generated by immunoSEQ multiplex PCR, the TCRdb table keeps only in-frame clones and is missing some. In the table there are over 200,000 clones, roughly 88% of which are singletons. What was sequenced was peripheral blood. All receptors derive from a man aged 40-49 years who had recovered from COVID-19.

The V gene is TRBV5-4, the J gene TRBJ1-1; D is possibly TRBD1 (6 bases). Germline V gene lookup returns CDR1 SGHNT and CDR2 YYREEE (reference sequence). The CDR3 runs to 15 residues. V was clipped by 6 bases and J by 3 bases, with 18 bases between them. The DNA of the CDR3 is TGTGCCAGCAACTCTGGGCAGGGGCACTACACTGAAGCTTTCTTT. It translates to CASNSGQGHYTEAFF.

This rearrangement joins TRBV3-1 (or the pseudogene TRBV3-2) to TRBJ1-2; D gene uncertain. Germline CDR1 reads LGHDT; CDR2 reads YNNKEL (reference sequence). There are 15 residues in the CDR3. V shed 1 base and J shed 0 bases, with 9 bases lying between them. DNA of the CDR3: TGTGCCAGCAGCCAAGTCTTACAGTCTAACTATGGCTACACCTTC. Translated, it gives CASSQVLQSNYGYTF.

The chain uses TRBV28 and TRBJ1-2; 8 positions agree with TRBD1. Trimming cost V 6 bases and J 4 bases; bases outside gene matches: 16. CDR1 and CDR2 (germline): MDHEN, SYDVKM. The CDR3 runs to 17 residues. This chain's CDR3 is CASSAFRGRQGSYGYTF. The CDR3 region has the DNA TGTGCCAGCAGCGCCTTTAGGGGTCGACAGGGGAGCTATGGCTACACCTTC.

V is TRBV24-1 and J is TRBJ2-7; TRBD2 aligns across 11 bases. The CDR3 runs to 20 residues. The trim removed 1 base at V and 0 bases at J, leaving 13 bases unmatched. Germline CDR1 and CDR2: KGHDR and SFDVKD. CDR3 nucleotides: TGTGCCACCAGTGATTTTAAAGGCCTAGCGGGGGGCCACAGCTCCTACGAGCAGTACTTC. It yields the protein CATSDFKGLAGGHSSYEQYF.

This chain uses TRBV7-2 with TRBJ2-7, with D maybe TRBD2 (5 bases). The CDR3 is 15 amino acids. Germline CDR1 reads SGHTA; CDR2 reads FQGNSA. With 5 bases removed from V and 4 bases from J, the gap between germline ends came to 18 bases. This CDR3 reads CASSEGKGALYEQYF. As DNA, the CDR3 is TGTGCCAGCAGCGAGGGAAAGGGAGCCTTATACGAGCAGTACTTC. Using reference TRBV7-2 and TRBJ2-7 for the parts outside the CDR3, the full variable domain is GAGVSQSPSNKVTEKGKDVELRCDPISGHTALYWYRQSLGQGLEFLIYFQGNSAPDKSGLPSDRFSAERTGGSVSTLTIQRTQQEDSAVYLCASSEGKGALYEQYFGPGTRLTVT.

This chain joins TRBV13 and TRBJ2-1; D possibly corresponds to TRBD2 (7 bases). Germline CDR1 PRHDT, CDR2 FYEKMQ (reference sequence). The CDR3 loop spans 14 amino acids. V gave up 1 base and J gave up 8 bases, with 12 bases separating them. The CDR3 loop is CASSLAGAGDEQFF. The DNA for the CDR3 is TGTGCCAGCAGCTTAGCAGGGGCGGGGGATGAGCAGTTCTTC.

The chain employs TRBV2 and TRBJ1-1, with 9 positions matching TRBD1. With V trimmed by 6 bases and J by 10 bases, 9 bases remained unmatched. The CDR3 runs 13 residues. The V gene's germline CDR1 is SNHLY and CDR2 FYNNEI. CDR3 nucleotides: TGTGCCAGCAGAGGGGAGGGACAGGGTACAGCTTTCTTT. This gives the protein CASRGEGQGTAFF.

The V call is TRBV5-3, the J call TRBJ1-6, with D maybe TRBD1 (5 bases). TRBV5-3 is classed as an ORF, of uncertain function. V lost 1 base, J lost 7 bases, and 9 bases lay in between. This CDR3 spans 14 amino acids. The CDR3 spells CARSLRGRNSPLHF. CDR3 DNA: TGTGCCAGAAGCTTGAGGGGCCGAAATTCACCCCTCCACTTT.

The chain combines TRBV27 with TRBJ2-3; 11 positions agree with TRBD2. Germline V CDR1 and CDR2: MNHEY, SMNVEV (reference sequence). The CDR3 sequence is 18 residues long. V gave up 5 bases and J gave up 1 base; unmatched junction bases: 11. The CDR3 DNA reads as TGTGCCAGCAGTCCCCTTATAGCGGGGGGGCCAGGCACAGATACGCAGTATTTT. Its protein product is CASSPLIAGGPGTDTQYF.

This rearrangement joins TRBV4-1 to TRBJ2-1; TRBD1 might be the D (5 bases). The CDR3 runs 14 residues. The germline V and J ends were trimmed by 6 bases and 5 bases, with 14 bases remaining between them. Germline values: CDR1 MGHRA, CDR2 YSYEKL. As DNA, the CDR3 is TGCGCCAGCAGAGGGGTTTCCGGACACAATGAGCAGTTCTTC. Amino acids: CASRGVSGHNEQFF.

This clone was seen a handful of times. The chain couples TRBV11-2 to TRBJ1-6, with D perhaps matching TRBD1 (5 bases). The V gene's germline CDR1 is SGHAT and CDR2 FQNNGV. CDR3 length: 16 amino acids. V was clipped by 4 bases and J by 9 bases, with 19 bases between them. The CDR3 DNA sequence: TGTGCCAGCAGCTCCAGCGCAGGGCCACTGGGTTCACCCCTCCACTTT. Its protein product is CASSSSAGPLGSPLHF.

V is TRBV29-1 and J is TRBJ1-2, with D tentatively TRBD1 (5 bases). Trimming left V 0 bases short and J 3 bases short, with 8 bases between. Germline V gene data show CDR1 as SQVTM and CDR2 as ANQGSEA. The CDR3 loop spans 13 amino acids. CDR3 sequence (DNA): TGCAGCGTTGAAGATCAGGGCTACTATGGCTACACCTTC. It codes for CSVEDQGYYGYTF.

This chain uses TRBV5-1 with TRBJ1-4; no definite D call. Germline loops: CDR1 SGHRS, CDR2 YFSETQ. The CDR3 sequence is 15 residues long. The V end lost 4 bases, the J end lost 2 bases, and 12 bases lay between the germline ends. The DNA for the CDR3 is TGCGCCAGCAGCCCAACTTCTGCCACTAATGAAAAACTGTTTTTT. The encoded protein is CASSPTSATNEKLFF.

The chain is built from TRBV27 and TRBJ2-1; D call uncertain. Germline assignment: CDR1 MNHEY and CDR2 SMNVEV (reference sequence). V was shortened by 5 bases and J by 3 bases, with 14 bases between the two germline ends. CDR3 length: 15 residues. CDR3 nucleotides: TGTGCCAGCAGTCCATTCCGGGTGGGCTACAATGAGCAGTTCTTC. Its protein is CASSPFRVGYNEQFF.

The chain combines TRBV27 with TRBJ1-2, with 8 nucleotides matching TRBD1. CDR1 MNHEY and CDR2 SMNVEV come from the germline V gene (reference sequence). CDR3 length equals 16 residues. V lost 3 bases to trimming and J lost 4 bases; unmatched junction nucleotides: 10. The CDR3 DNA sequence: TGTGCCAGCAGTTTCACCCGGACAGGGAACCCCTATGGCTACACCTTC. Translation: CASSFTRTGNPYGYTF.

This clone occurred a few times. This chain uses TRBV5-1 with TRBJ2-7; TRBD2 is a possible D gene (5 bases). Germline CDR1 reads SGHRS; CDR2 reads YFSETQ. V was shortened by 4 bases and J by 6 bases, with 14 bases between the two germline ends. The CDR3 sequence is 13 residues long. The CDR3: CASSPASEGEQYF. The CDR3 region has the DNA TGCGCCAGCAGCCCGGCTAGTGAGGGCGAGCAGTACTTC.

The chain uses TRBV10-1 and TRBJ1-2; 8 positions agree with TRBD1. J lost 4 bases, V lost 7 bases, and 5 bases had no gene match. In germline, CDR1 is WNHNN, CDR2 SYGVQD (reference sequence). CDR3 size: 13 residues. The CDR3 region is CASTGTGPYGYTF. The CDR3 coding sequence is TGCGCCAGCACCGGGACAGGACCCTATGGCTACACCTTC.

V gene TRBV6-6 combines with J gene TRBJ1-5; 9 bases are shared with TRBD1. The CDR3 has 16 residues. The V segment lost 0 bases and the J segment 8 bases; nucleotides outside the gene matches: 8. Germline V gene data show CDR1 as MNHNY and CDR2 as SVGAGI (reference sequence). As DNA, the CDR3 is TGTGCCAGCAGTTACTCTCTGGGACAGGGAATTAAGCCCCAGCATTTT. Encoded protein: CASSYSLGQGIKPQHF.

V is TRBV6-5 and J is TRBJ1-2; tentative D call: TRBD1 (5 bases). V was pared by 6 bases and J by 3 bases, with 11 bases between. The CDR3 runs to 13 residues. The germline V gene has CDR1 MNHEY and CDR2 SVGAGI. The CDR3 DNA reads TGTGCCAGCAGATTCGACAGTTACTATGGCTACACCTTC. This translates into CASRFDSYYGYTF.

The J gene is TRBJ2-1, the V gene TRBV28, with 9 bases lining up with TRBD1. CDR1 MDHEN and CDR2 SYDVKM come from the germline V gene. The CDR3 is 16 amino acids. The V gene end was trimmed by 6 bases and the J gene end by 6 bases; junction bases not matched to a gene: 12. The CDR3 region is CASRTFLGQGTNEQFF. DNA of the CDR3: TGTGCCAGCAGAACCTTTTTAGGACAGGGGACCAATGAGCAGTTCTTC.

The V gene is TRBV11-2, the J gene TRBJ2-3; tentative D call: TRBD2 (6 bases). V was pared by 3 bases and J by 2 bases, with 9 bases between. This CDR3 is built from 14 residues. The germline V gene has CDR1 SGHAT and CDR2 FQNNGV. The DNA of the CDR3 is TGTGCCAGCAGCTTTGGCGGGGTCACAGATACGCAGTATTTT. Its protein is CASSFGGVTDTQYF.

The rearrangement uses TRBV9 and TRBJ2-2; 7 bases match TRBD2. Germline V gives CDR1 SGDLS, CDR2 YYNGEE. The CDR3 has 16 residues. The junction had 3 bases not matched to a gene; V was cut back by 0 bases and J by 1 base. The CDR3 spells CASSVVGGMNTGELFF. CDR3 DNA sequence: TGTGCCAGCAGCGTAGTCGGGGGGATGAACACCGGGGAGCTGTTTTTT.

The gene calls are TRBV15 and TRBJ1-3, with TRBD1 as a possible D gene (5 bases). This CDR3 has 17 amino acids. Germline-derived CDR1 and CDR2 are LNHNV and YYDKDF (reference sequence). The ends were cut back, 3 bases at V and 1 base at J, with 16 bases in the middle. DNA for the CDR3: TGTGCCACCAGCAGTACAGGAATCGAGAGGTCTGGAAACACCATATATTTT. Translated: CATSSTGIERSGNTIYF.

This clone was seen once. The chain links TRBV29-1 to TRBJ2-2, with 9 bases matching TRBD1. This CDR3 is built from 14 residues. V was pared by 6 bases and J by 6 bases, with 8 bases of the junction left unmatched. Germline V gives CDR1 SQVTM, CDR2 ANQGSEA. CDR3 loop: CSVTRDRAAGELFF. CDR3 nucleotide sequence: TGCAGCGTAACCCGGGACAGGGCTGCCGGGGAGCTGTTTTTT.

The chain has TRBV11-2 and TRBJ1-2, with D perhaps matching TRBD1 (5 bases). Trimming took 0 bases from V and 8 from J, leaving 13 bases between them. There are 14 residues in the CDR3. Germline CDR1 and CDR2: SGHAT and FQNNGV. The CDR3 bases are TGTGCCAGCAGCTTAGACGGGGGTTCAGGAGGCTACACCTTC. Protein sequence: CASSLDGGSGGYTF.

Written as DNA, the CDR3 is TGTGCCAGCAGCTCCCTCGGGGCCAACGTCCTGACTTTC. It translates to CASSSLGANVLTF. V and J are TRBV3-1 (or the pseudogene TRBV3-2) and TRBJ2-6; no firm D call. The CDR3 covers 13 residues. CDR1 and CDR2 (germline): LGHDT, YNNKEL (reference sequence). The V gene lost 5 bases and the J gene lost 4 bases, with 6 bases spanning the gap.

The chain is built from TRBV4-3 and TRBJ1-2; no reliable D call. Germline lookup yields CDR1 LGHNA and CDR2 YSLEER. CDR3 length equals 14 residues. V was cut by 1 base and J by 3 bases, with 9 bases left in between. CDR3 loop: CASSQAVGYYGYTF. The CDR3 DNA follows: TGCGCCAGCAGCCAAGCCGTTGGCTACTATGGCTACACCTTC.